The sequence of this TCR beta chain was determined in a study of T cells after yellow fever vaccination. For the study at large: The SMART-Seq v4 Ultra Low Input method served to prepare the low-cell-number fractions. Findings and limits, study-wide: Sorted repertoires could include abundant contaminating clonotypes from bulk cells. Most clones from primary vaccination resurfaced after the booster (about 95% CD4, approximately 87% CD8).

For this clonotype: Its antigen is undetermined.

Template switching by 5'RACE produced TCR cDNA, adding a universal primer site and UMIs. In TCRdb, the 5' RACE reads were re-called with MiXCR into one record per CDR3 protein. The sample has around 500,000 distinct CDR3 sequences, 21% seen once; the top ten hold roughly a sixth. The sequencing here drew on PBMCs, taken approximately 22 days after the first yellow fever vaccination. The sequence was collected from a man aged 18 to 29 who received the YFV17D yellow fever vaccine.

The CDR3 sequence is CASSPRGEGRSTDTQYF. CDR3 DNA sequence: TGTGCCAGCAGCCCCCGAGGCGAGGGTAGGAGCACAGATACGCAGTATTTT. This rearrangement joins TRBV3-1 to TRBJ2-3; TRBD2 might be the D (5 bases). V was cut by 4 bases and J by 0 bases, with 17 bases left in between. Looked up from germline, CDR1 is LGHDT and CDR2 is YNNKEL (reference sequence). The CDR3 sequence is 17 residues long.